A single sample is the source of the 7 T cell receptor beta chains below, sequenced in a study of OX40 agonist ivuxolimab in advanced cancers. Sequenced by immunoSEQ multiplex PCR; TCRdb stores in-frame clones only, minus some. The sample yields about 25,000 clones, approximately 86% seen once. The sample was CD4+ or CD8+ T cells sorted from blood, taken in a trial of the OX40 agonist ivuxolimab. The origin of the receptors is an adult with an advanced solid tumor such as melanoma, head and neck, liver or kidney cancer.

This chain connects TRBV27 to TRBJ2-2; D uncertain. CDR3 length: 14 residues. Trimming stripped 1 base from V and 6 bases from J, with 9 bases between. Germline values: CDR1 MNHEY, CDR2 SMNVEV (reference sequence). CDR3 in amino acids: CASSLWSGAGELFF. The CDR3 nucleotides read TGTGCCAGCAGTTTATGGTCTGGGGCCGGGGAGCTGTTTTTT.

The CDR3 region is CASSSSGASTDTQYF. The CDR3 nucleotides are TGTGCCAGCAGTTCCTCCGGGGCAAGCACAGATACGCAGTATTTT. The rearrangement links TRBV6-5 to TRBJ2-3, with D tentatively TRBD1 or TRBD2 (5 bases each). The CDR3 totals 15 residues. The V gene's germline CDR1 is MNHEY and CDR2 SVGAGI. The V and J ends lost 4 bases and 0 bases respectively, with 11 bases between them.

The chain combines TRBV6-1 with TRBJ2-1; D might be TRBD1 or TRBD2, each matching 5 bases. The CDR3 covers 17 residues. Germline CDR1 and CDR2: MNHNS and SASEGT. Trimming removed 2 bases at V and 8 bases at J, with 22 bases between. The CDR3 reads CASSEPARGTAPHEQFF. The CDR3 bases are TGTGCCAGCAGTGAACCGGCTAGAGGGACCGCGCCCCATGAGCAGTTCTTC.

CDR3 nucleotides: TGTGCCAGTAGTATTTCGAACAATGAGCAGTTCTTC. This codes for CASSISNNEQFF. This chain links TRBV19 with TRBJ2-1, with D unclear. From germline, CDR1 is LNHDA and CDR2 SQIVND (reference sequence). V dropped 3 bases and J dropped 5 bases, with 5 bases sitting between them. This CDR3 comprises 12 residues.

The gene calls are TRBV19 and TRBJ1-1; no definite D call. Germline CDR1 and CDR2: LNHDA and SQIVND (reference sequence). V was shortened by 3 bases and J by 4 bases, with 12 bases between the two germline ends. This CDR3 contains 14 residues. CDR3 sequence reads: CASSIKGRGTEAFF. The CDR3 nucleotides read TGTGCCAGTAGTATTAAGGGCAGAGGCACTGAAGCTTTCTTT. The variable domain in full, completed from reference TRBV19 and TRBJ1-1, reads DGGITQSPKYLFRKEGQNVTLSCEQNLNHDAMYWYRQDPGQGLRLIYYSQIVNDFQKGDIAEGYSVSREKKESFPLTVTSAQKNPTAFYLCASSIKGRGTEAFFGQGTRLTVV.

The chain uses TRBV4-1 and TRBJ1-5, with D unclear. From germline, CDR1 is MGHRA and CDR2 YSYEKL. Trimming removed 2 bases from V and 1 base from J, with 9 bases in between. The CDR3 consists of 15 residues. CDR3 sequence: CASSQTPGSNQPQHF. The CDR3 DNA sequence: TGCGCCAGCAGCCAAACGCCCGGGAGCAATCAGCCCCAGCATTTT.

The V gene is TRBV28, the J gene TRBJ2-2; D is unresolved. Germline lookup yields CDR1 MDHEN and CDR2 SYDVKM. Trimming stripped 1 base from V and 5 bases from J, with 11 bases between. This CDR3 has 15 amino acids. The chain's CDR3 is CASSLYSLQTGELFF. DNA of the CDR3: TGTGCCAGCAGTTTATATTCCCTCCAAACCGGGGAGCTGTTTTTT.